Listed below are T cell receptor beta chains from one sample, sequenced in a study of shared clonotypes between healthy human individuals. Clones were sequenced by immunoSEQ multiplex PCR, and TCRdb holds only the in-frame ones, with some missing. The sample contains around 1.1 million clones, about 72% of which appear only once. Sequences were obtained from memory CD4+ T cells from PBMCs. The receptors shown here come from a man younger than 35 in good health. Some clones in this sample may be carry-over from other donors' samples. CDR3s include the opening cysteine and the closing phenylalanine or tryptophan. D genes are given only for firm matches. Only part of the rows carry a size: once, few, many, or a class if the clone is expanded.

V gene: TRBV6-6
clone size: -
J gene: TRBJ2-1
D gene: TRBD2
CDR3 DNA: TGTGCCAGCAGTCTAGGACTAGCGGGAGTCTACAATGAGCAGTTCTTC
CDR3 protein: CASSLGLAGVYNEQFF

V gene: TRBV6-1
clone size: few
J gene: TRBJ1-5
D gene: -
CDR3 DNA: TGTGCCAGCAGTGACTGGGAGAATCAGCCCCAGCATTTT
CDR3 protein: CASSDWENQPQHF

V gene: TRBV20-1
clone size: -
J gene: TRBJ2-7
D gene: -
CDR3 DNA: TGCAGTGCTAGTTCCTCCTACGAGCAGTACTTC
CDR3 protein: CSASSSYEQYF

V gene: TRBV5-4
clone size: -
J gene: TRBJ2-5
D gene: TRBD2
CDR3 DNA: TGTGCCAGCAGCTCGACTAGCGGGAGTGGTGAGACCCAGTACTTC
CDR3 protein: CASSSTSGSGETQYF

V gene: TRBV9
clone size: -
J gene: TRBJ2-7
D gene: TRBD2
CDR3 DNA: TGTGCCAGCAGCGTAGGCCCAACACTAGCGGGAGTTGTGTACGAGCAGTACTTC
CDR3 protein: CASSVGPTLAGVVYEQYF

V gene: TRBV27
clone size: -
J gene: TRBJ2-1
D gene: -
CDR3 DNA: TGTGCCAGCTGCACCGGGACTCCCTACAATGAGCAGTTCTTC
CDR3 protein: CASCTGTPYNEQFF

V gene: TRBV5-1
clone size: -
J gene: TRBJ2-3
D gene: -
CDR3 DNA: TGCGCCAGCAGCTTGGAACTGGGCGATACGCAGTATTTT
CDR3 protein: CASSLELGDTQYF

V gene: TRBV7-2
clone size: once
J gene: TRBJ2-4
D gene: -
CDR3 DNA: TGTGCCAGCAGCTTAGAGGGCATTCAGTACTTC
CDR3 protein: CASSLEGIQYF

V gene: TRBV5-6
clone size: few
J gene: TRBJ2-3
D gene: -
CDR3 DNA: TGTGCCAGCAGCTTATGGGCCACAGATACGCAGTATTTT
CDR3 protein: CASSLWATDTQYF

V gene: TRBV6-5
clone size: few
J gene: TRBJ1-1
D gene: -
CDR3 DNA: TGTGCCAGCAGTTACGGGGCGGGAGCTTCTGAAGCTTTCTTT
CDR3 protein: CASSYGAGASEAFF

V gene: TRBV4-3
clone size: -
J gene: TRBJ2-5
D gene: TRBD2
CDR3 DNA: TGCGCCAGCAGCCGCGGCGGGGGGGCCGGAGAGACCCAGTACTTC
CDR3 protein: CASSRGGGAGETQYF

V gene: TRBV7-9
clone size: few
J gene: TRBJ2-3
D gene: -
CDR3 DNA: TGTGCCACGCGCGGGGACACAGATACGCAGTATTTT
CDR3 protein: CATRGDTDTQYF

V gene: TRBV27
clone size: -
J gene: TRBJ1-4
D gene: -
CDR3 DNA: TGTGCCAGCAGTTTATTGGGGGGAGTGGGTGAAAAACTGTTTTTT
CDR3 protein: CASSLLGGVGEKLFF

V gene: TRBV6-1
clone size: -
J gene: TRBJ1-1
D gene: -
CDR3 DNA: TGTGCCAGCAGCTGGGACTTAATGAACACTGAAGCTTTCTTT
CDR3 protein: CASSWDLMNTEAFF

V gene: TRBV7-2
clone size: -
J gene: TRBJ2-2
D gene: -
CDR3 DNA: TGTGCCAGCAGCTTAGCCCCGGAAGCCGGGGAGCTGTTTTTT
CDR3 protein: CASSLAPEAGELFF

V gene: TRBV6-5
clone size: once
J gene: TRBJ1-6
D gene: -
CDR3 DNA: TGTGCCAGCAGTTACATGGGATCTCATCACTTT
CDR3 protein: CASSYMGSHHF

V gene: TRBV15
clone size: -
J gene: TRBJ2-3
D gene: TRBD2
CDR3 DNA: TGTGCCACCGCCCGGGGGGGAGTAGGCACAGATACGCAGTATTTT
CDR3 protein: CATARGGVGTDTQYF

V gene: TRBV6-5
clone size: -
J gene: TRBJ2-7
D gene: TRBD2
CDR3 DNA: TGTGCCAGCAGGCGTAGCGGGAGGGCCTACGAGCAGTACTTC
CDR3 protein: CASRRSGRAYEQYF

V gene: TRBV4-3
clone size: -
J gene: TRBJ1-2
D gene: -
CDR3 DNA: TGCGCCAGCAGCCAAGATTCCAACTATGGCTACACCTTC
CDR3 protein: CASSQDSNYGYTF

V gene: TRBV4-2
clone size: -
J gene: TRBJ2-7
D gene: TRBD2
CDR3 DNA: TGTGCCAGCAGCCAGGGACTAGCGGAGAGGGGGGAGCAGTACTTC
CDR3 protein: CASSQGLAERGEQYF

V gene: TRBV6-6
clone size: few
J gene: TRBJ2-7
D gene: -
CDR3 DNA: TGTGCCAGCAGACAACAGGGATTTTACGAGCAGTACTTC
CDR3 protein: CASRQQGFYEQYF

V gene: TRBV19
clone size: -
J gene: TRBJ1-2
D gene: TRBD1
CDR3 DNA: TGTGCCAGTGGGACCCAGGGGGCCGGCTATGGCTACACCTTC
CDR3 protein: CASGTQGAGYGYTF

V gene: TRBV28
clone size: -
J gene: TRBJ1-1
D gene: -
CDR3 DNA: TGTGCCAGCAGTCTACAGGGCATGAACACTGAAGCTTTCTTT
CDR3 protein: CASSLQGMNTEAFF

V gene: TRBV6-1
clone size: -
J gene: TRBJ2-2
D gene: -
CDR3 DNA: TGTGCCAGCAGGGCTAGACAGGGAGGCACCGGGGAGCTGTTTTTT
CDR3 protein: CASRARQGGTGELFF

V gene: TRBV5-1
clone size: once
J gene: TRBJ1-1
D gene: TRBD1
CDR3 DNA: TGCGCCAGCAGCTTGGATGGACAGGGGAATACTGAAGCTTTCTTT
CDR3 protein: CASSLDGQGNTEAFF

V gene: TRBV30
clone size: -
J gene: TRBJ1-4
D gene: -
CDR3 DNA: TGTGCCTGGAGCTCGCACACCGGGAGGGAAAAACTGTTTTTT
CDR3 protein: CAWSSHTGREKLFF

V gene: TRBV10-3
clone size: -
J gene: TRBJ1-2
D gene: TRBD1
CDR3 DNA: TGTGCCATCAGCTACGGACAGGGAAGGGGCTACACCTTC
CDR3 protein: CAISYGQGRGYTF

V gene: TRBV7-8
clone size: -
J gene: TRBJ2-7
D gene: TRBD1
CDR3 DNA: TGTGCCAGCAGCAACCACAGGGGTTGGGAGCAGTACTTC
CDR3 protein: CASSNHRGWEQYF

V gene: TRBV7-9
clone size: -
J gene: TRBJ1-4
D gene: TRBD1
CDR3 DNA: TGTGCCAGCAGCTTAGGGACAGGGGGTGAAAAACTGTTTTTT
CDR3 protein: CASSLGTGGEKLFF

V gene: TRBV6-1
clone size: -
J gene: TRBJ2-7
D gene: TRBD2
CDR3 DNA: TGTGCCAGCAGTGAATACCGGGGGGGTTACGAGCAGTACTTC
CDR3 protein: CASSEYRGGYEQYF

V gene: TRBV18
clone size: -
J gene: TRBJ1-5
D gene: TRBD1
CDR3 DNA: TGTGCCAGCTCCGGGACAGGGGGCGATTATCAGCCCCAGCATTTT
CDR3 protein: CASSGTGGDYQPQHF

V gene: TRBV28
clone size: -
J gene: TRBJ1-1
D gene: -
CDR3 DNA: TGTGCCAGCAGTTTAATTGACGTTGAAGCTTTCTTT
CDR3 protein: CASSLIDVEAFF

V gene: TRBV15
clone size: few
J gene: TRBJ1-4
D gene: -
CDR3 DNA: TGTGCCACCAGCAGAGACTCACGGAACTCCGGAAAACTGTTTTTT
CDR3 protein: CATSRDSRNSGKLFF

V gene: TRBV30
clone size: few
J gene: TRBJ2-2
D gene: -
CDR3 DNA: TGTGCCTGGAGTACGAAGAACACCGGGGAGCTGTTTTTT
CDR3 protein: CAWSTKNTGELFF

V gene: TRBV20-1
clone size: -
J gene: TRBJ2-1
D gene: -
CDR3 DNA: TGCAGTGCTAGCGGGCGTAATGAGCAGTTCTTC
CDR3 protein: CSASGRNEQFF

V gene: TRBV28
clone size: -
J gene: TRBJ2-1
D gene: TRBD1
CDR3 DNA: TGTGCCAGTCGCGTCAGGGGGAGCGGAGCCTACAATGAGCAGTTCTTC
CDR3 protein: CASRVRGSGAYNEQFF

V gene: TRBV29-1
clone size: once
J gene: TRBJ2-1
D gene: -
CDR3 DNA: TGCAGCGTTGAACCCCTAGGGCAGCCTTACAATGAGCAGTTCTTC
CDR3 protein: CSVEPLGQPYNEQFF

V gene: TRBV5-6
clone size: -
J gene: TRBJ2-6
D gene: -
CDR3 DNA: TGTGCCAGCCGACACAGGGGAGGGACTGGGGCCAACGTCCTGACTTTC
CDR3 protein: CASRHRGGTGANVLTF

V gene: TRBV28
clone size: -
J gene: TRBJ1-4
D gene: -
CDR3 DNA: TGTGCCAGCAGTTATGGACGGGACGCTGCAACTAATGAAAAACTGTTTTTT
CDR3 protein: CASSYGRDAATNEKLFF

V gene: TRBV4-1
clone size: -
J gene: TRBJ1-6
D gene: -
CDR3 DNA: TGCGCCAGCAGCCCCAATCGGGGGGCGGATTCACCCCTCCACTTT
CDR3 protein: CASSPNRGADSPLHF

V gene: TRBV28
clone size: -
J gene: TRBJ2-1
D gene: -
CDR3 DNA: TGTGCCAGCAGTAATTCGCCAGACATCTCCTACAATGAGCAGTTCTTC
CDR3 protein: CASSNSPDISYNEQFF

V gene: TRBV2
clone size: once
J gene: TRBJ1-2
D gene: TRBD1
CDR3 DNA: TGTGCCAGCAGCCCGGTGGGAGGGACAGGCCTCGGCTACACCTTC
CDR3 protein: CASSPVGGTGLGYTF

V gene: TRBV10-3
clone size: many
J gene: TRBJ1-3
D gene: TRBD1
CDR3 DNA: TGTGCCATCAGTGATTGGGCAGGGGGCACATCTGGAAACACCATATATTTT
CDR3 protein: CAISDWAGGTSGNTIYF

V gene: TRBV6-4
clone size: -
J gene: TRBJ2-3
D gene: -
CDR3 DNA: TGTGCCAGCAGTGAAGCTGGTGGGGGAGTTGCAGATACGCAGTATTTT
CDR3 protein: CASSEAGGGVADTQYF

V gene: TRBV4-1
clone size: -
J gene: TRBJ2-3
D gene: TRBD1
CDR3 DNA: TGCGCCAGCAGCCCACGACAGGGACCCACAGATACGCAGTATTTT
CDR3 protein: CASSPRQGPTDTQYF

V gene: TRBV25-1
clone size: -
J gene: TRBJ1-4
D gene: -
CDR3 DNA: TGTGCCAGCAGTGGGGACTTCGCAACTAATGAAAAACTGTTTTTT
CDR3 protein: CASSGDFATNEKLFF

V gene: TRBV18
clone size: -
J gene: TRBJ1-5
D gene: TRBD1
CDR3 DNA: TGTGCCAGCTCACCAACAGGGGGTGATCATCAGCCCCAGCATTTT
CDR3 protein: CASSPTGGDHQPQHF

V gene: TRBV7-8
clone size: -
J gene: TRBJ1-1
D gene: -
CDR3 DNA: TGTGCCAGCAGCTTAGCGCGATCGAGGGCCGGCCGTGAAGCTTTCTTT
CDR3 protein: CASSLARSRAGREAFF

V gene: TRBV6-1
clone size: -
J gene: TRBJ2-5
D gene: TRBD1
CDR3 DNA: TGTGCCAGCAAGGACAGGACCCGAGAGACCCAGTACTTC
CDR3 protein: CASKDRTRETQYF